The subject of this entry is one T cell receptor (beta chain). Its antigen is not known. From the germline J gene comes the end of the CDR3, since the read stops 3 residues before it. This sample stems from a study of Tregs in tolerant kidney transplant recipients. Broader study findings: The most relevant donor-specific Treg TCRbeta repertoire apparently came from expansion with activated donor B cells. Findings come from small patient numbers and require larger validation.

CD4+CD25+CD127- Tregs, CD4+CD25- non-Tregs, CD4 and CD8 cells were sorted. CDR3 length: 12 amino acids. The germline gives CDR1 SGHNT, CDR2 YYREEE (reference sequence). V lost 1 base to trimming and J lost 4 bases, with 4 bases between them. Sequencing was performed with immunoSEQ multiplex PCR; in TCRdb, only in-frame clones are kept and a portion is missing. The sample totals 30,000 or so clones. The sample was CD8+ T cells from blood, taken before the transplant. The chain uses TRBV5-4 and TRBJ2-3; no reliable D call. The receptor's source is a human donor who received a combined kidney and bone marrow transplant. The CDR3 DNA, read in part, is TGTGCCAGCAGCTTGTTCGCAGATACG. Protein: CASSLFADT. The CDR3 reads in full as CASSLFADTQYF.